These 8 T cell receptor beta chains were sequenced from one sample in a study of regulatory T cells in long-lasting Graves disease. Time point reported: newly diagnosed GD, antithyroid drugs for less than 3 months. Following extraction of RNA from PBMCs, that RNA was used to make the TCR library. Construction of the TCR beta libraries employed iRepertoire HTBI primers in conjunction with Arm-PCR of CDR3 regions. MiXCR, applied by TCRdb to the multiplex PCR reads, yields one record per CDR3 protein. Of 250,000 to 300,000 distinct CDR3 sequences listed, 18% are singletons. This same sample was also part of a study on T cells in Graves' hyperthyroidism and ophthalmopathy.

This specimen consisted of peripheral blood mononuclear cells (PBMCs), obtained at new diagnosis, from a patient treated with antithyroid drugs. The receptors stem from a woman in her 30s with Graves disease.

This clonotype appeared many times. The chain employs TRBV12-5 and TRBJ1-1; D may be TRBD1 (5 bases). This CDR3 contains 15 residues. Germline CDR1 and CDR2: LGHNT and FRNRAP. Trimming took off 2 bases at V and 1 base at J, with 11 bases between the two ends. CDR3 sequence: CASGLFPGENTEAFF. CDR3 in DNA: TGTGCTAGTGGTTTGTTCCCGGGGGAGAACACTGAAGCTTTCTTT.

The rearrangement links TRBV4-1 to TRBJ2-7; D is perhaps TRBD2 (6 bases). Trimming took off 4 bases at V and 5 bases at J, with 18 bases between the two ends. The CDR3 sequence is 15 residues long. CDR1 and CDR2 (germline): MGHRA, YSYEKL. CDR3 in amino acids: CASSPVDGGADEQYF. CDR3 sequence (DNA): TGCGCCAGCAGCCCAGTGGACGGAGGGGCCGACGAGCAGTACTTC.

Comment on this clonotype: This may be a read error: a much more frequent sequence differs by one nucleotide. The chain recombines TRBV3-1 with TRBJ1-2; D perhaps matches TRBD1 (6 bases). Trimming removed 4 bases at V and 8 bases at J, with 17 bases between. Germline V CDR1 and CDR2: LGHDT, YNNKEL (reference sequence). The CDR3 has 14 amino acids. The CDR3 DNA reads TGTGCCAGCAGCCGCGGACAGCGGATCGGGGGCTACACCTTC. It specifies CASSRGQRIGGYTF. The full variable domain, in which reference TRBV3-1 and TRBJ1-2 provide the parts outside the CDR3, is DTAVSQTPKYLVTQMGNDKSIKCEQNLGHDTMYWYKQDSKKFLKIMFSYNNKELIINETVPNRFSPKSPDKAHLNLHINSLELGDSAVYFCASSRGQRIGGYTFGSGTRLTVV.

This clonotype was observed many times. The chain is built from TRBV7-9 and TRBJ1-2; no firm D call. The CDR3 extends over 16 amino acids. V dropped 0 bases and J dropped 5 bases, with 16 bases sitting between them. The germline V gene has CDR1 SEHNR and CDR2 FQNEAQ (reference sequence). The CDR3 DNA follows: TGTGCCAGCAGCTTAGCGCAAGGGTCCCCGGGATATGGCTACACCTTC. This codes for CASSLAQGSPGYGYTF. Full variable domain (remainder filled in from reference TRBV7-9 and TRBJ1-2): DTGVSQNPRHKITKRGQNVTFRCDPISEHNRLYWYRQTLGQGPEFLTYFQNEAQLEKSRLLSDRFSAERPKGSFSTLEIQRTEQGDSAMYLCASSLAQGSPGYGYTFGSGTRLTVV.

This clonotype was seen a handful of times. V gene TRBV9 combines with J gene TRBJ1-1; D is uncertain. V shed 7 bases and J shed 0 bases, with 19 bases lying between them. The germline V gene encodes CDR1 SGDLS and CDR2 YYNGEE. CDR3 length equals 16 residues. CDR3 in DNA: TGTGCCAGCTCTCGAGGGTTCTCGAACATGAACACTGAAGCTTTCTTT. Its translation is CASSRGFSNMNTEAFF.

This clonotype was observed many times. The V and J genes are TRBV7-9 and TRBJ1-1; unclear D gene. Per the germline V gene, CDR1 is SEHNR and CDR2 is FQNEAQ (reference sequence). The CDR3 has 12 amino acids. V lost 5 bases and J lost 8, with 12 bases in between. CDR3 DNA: TGTGCCAGCAGCGAGTATCGCACGGAAGCTTTCTTT. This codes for CASSEYRTEAFF. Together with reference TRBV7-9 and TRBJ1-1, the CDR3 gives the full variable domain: DTGVSQNPRHKITKRGQNVTFRCDPISEHNRLYWYRQTLGQGPEFLTYFQNEAQLEKSRLLSDRFSAERPKGSFSTLEIQRTEQGDSAMYLCASSEYRTEAFFGQGTRLTVV.

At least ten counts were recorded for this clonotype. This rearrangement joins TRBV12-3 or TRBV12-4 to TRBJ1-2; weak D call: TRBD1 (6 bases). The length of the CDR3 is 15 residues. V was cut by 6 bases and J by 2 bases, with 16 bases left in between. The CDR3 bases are TGTGCCAGCAGAATATCAGGGGAATTGAACTATGGCTACACCTTC. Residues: CASRISGELNYGYTF.

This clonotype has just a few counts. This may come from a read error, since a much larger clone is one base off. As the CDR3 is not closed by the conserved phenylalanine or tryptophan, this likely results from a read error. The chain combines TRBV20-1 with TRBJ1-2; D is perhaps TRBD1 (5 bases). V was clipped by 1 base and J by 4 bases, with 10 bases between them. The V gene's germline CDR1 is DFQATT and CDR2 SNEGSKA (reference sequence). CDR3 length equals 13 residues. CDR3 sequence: CSARALGGYGYTL. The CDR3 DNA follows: TGCAGTGCTAGAGCCCTGGGGGGCTATGGCTACACCTTA.